A selection of T cell receptor beta chains follows, all from one sample in a study of cytomegalovirus exposure and HLA in healthy donors. The method was immunoSEQ multiplex PCR; TCRdb's version includes in-frame clones alone and lacks a portion of them. This table holds 65,000 to 90,000 clones. Sequences were obtained from PBMCs. Every receptor here comes from a female donor in good health and CMV-seropositive. Each CDR3 is given with its conserved first and last residue. The order of the fields is clone size, D gene, V gene, CDR3 protein. A D gene is named only where the DNA matches it firmly. Not every row has a clone size; where given, it reads once, few, many or a size class.

abundance: NA
d_gene: NA
v_gene: TRBV2
CDR3aa: CAGGAGIATNEKLFF

abundance: NA
d_gene: NA
v_gene: TRBV6-6
CDR3aa: CASSQPGGWYNEQFF

abundance: NA
d_gene: TRBD2
v_gene: TRBV6-4
CDR3aa: CASSDSGRATDTQYF

abundance: NA
d_gene: TRBD1
v_gene: TRBV18
CDR3aa: CASSPGEDRDTDTQYF

abundance: NA
d_gene: TRBD1
v_gene: TRBV5-6
CDR3aa: CASSFDQGAGYHTEAFF

abundance: NA
d_gene: NA
v_gene: TRBV18
CDR3aa: CASSPAPLARYPQYF

abundance: NA
d_gene: TRBD1
v_gene: TRBV28
CDR3aa: CASYPGQGNTEAFF

abundance: NA
d_gene: NA
v_gene: TRBV5-6
CDR3aa: CASSLRTTQTDTQYF

abundance: NA
d_gene: NA
v_gene: TRBV5-4
CDR3aa: CASSLPRGANTGELFF

abundance: NA
d_gene: NA
v_gene: TRBV10-2
CDR3aa: CASSETANYGYTF

abundance: NA
d_gene: TRBD1
v_gene: TRBV5-1
CDR3aa: CASSQQGADTEAFF

abundance: NA
d_gene: NA
v_gene: TRBV4-2
CDR3aa: CASSQEEGYQPQHF

abundance: NA
d_gene: NA
v_gene: TRBV6-5
CDR3aa: CASSSPGTDTEAFF

abundance: NA
d_gene: TRBD1
v_gene: TRBV5-6
CDR3aa: CASSSTGTGLNSPLHF

abundance: NA
d_gene: TRBD1
v_gene: TRBV29-1
CDR3aa: CSVQDREQPQHF

abundance: NA
d_gene: NA
v_gene: TRBV29-1
CDR3aa: CSVEGPGEANSYEQYF

abundance: NA
d_gene: NA
v_gene: TRBV9
CDR3aa: CASSVGAASAYNEQFF

abundance: NA
d_gene: TRBD2
v_gene: TRBV7-7
CDR3aa: CASSRLTGGAQETQYF

abundance: NA
d_gene: TRBD2
v_gene: TRBV5-1
CDR3aa: CASSLGPTSGGTYEQYF

abundance: NA
d_gene: TRBD2
v_gene: TRBV18
CDR3aa: CASSPPGAGGNTQYF

abundance: NA
d_gene: NA
v_gene: TRBV6-1
CDR3aa: CASSEDRVRETQYF

abundance: large
d_gene: NA
v_gene: TRBV4-3
CDR3aa: CASSQEVMAVGYEQYF

abundance: NA
d_gene: NA
v_gene: TRBV9
CDR3aa: CASSVAGNSGANVLTF

abundance: NA
d_gene: NA
v_gene: TRBV7-9
CDR3aa: CASIIGGPLETQYF

abundance: NA
d_gene: NA
v_gene: TRBV27
CDR3aa: CASSLFLASVSYNEQFF

abundance: NA
d_gene: NA
v_gene: TRBV7-9
CDR3aa: CASSPKTGWYEQYF

abundance: NA
d_gene: TRBD2
v_gene: TRBV28
CDR3aa: CASSFVAGRYEQYF

abundance: NA
d_gene: TRBD1
v_gene: TRBV19
CDR3aa: CASRDRGDEQYF

abundance: NA
d_gene: NA
v_gene: TRBV28
CDR3aa: CATGHHTGELFF

abundance: NA
d_gene: NA
v_gene: TRBV5-1
CDR3aa: CASSLGHRDPGANVLTF

abundance: NA
d_gene: TRBD2
v_gene: TRBV9
CDR3aa: CASSEGTSAFNNEQFF

abundance: NA
d_gene: TRBD2
v_gene: TRBV4-3
CDR3aa: CASSQDHWTSGGVYEQYF

abundance: NA
d_gene: NA
v_gene: TRBV20-1
CDR3aa: CSVGPYEQYF

abundance: NA
d_gene: TRBD2
v_gene: TRBV6-5
CDR3aa: CASRSGLVQGEQFF

abundance: NA
d_gene: NA
v_gene: TRBV6-5
CDR3aa: CASSYDGYEQYF

abundance: NA
d_gene: NA
v_gene: TRBV18
CDR3aa: CASSPFTTGQETQYF

abundance: NA
d_gene: NA
v_gene: TRBV6-5
CDR3aa: CASSRGVTVTYGYTF

abundance: NA
d_gene: TRBD2
v_gene: TRBV27
CDR3aa: CASSLAGGHYEQYF

abundance: NA
d_gene: NA
v_gene: TRBV6-5
CDR3aa: CASSYSEGTGEKLFF

abundance: NA
d_gene: TRBD2
v_gene: TRBV5-6
CDR3aa: CASNQPSGGRYEQYF

abundance: NA
d_gene: NA
v_gene: TRBV6-6
CDR3aa: CASRKQNTEAFF

abundance: NA
d_gene: NA
v_gene: TRBV28
CDR3aa: CASSLSSGGKNYEQYF

abundance: NA
d_gene: NA
v_gene: TRBV4-1
CDR3aa: CASSQGNRGNTGELFF

abundance: NA
d_gene: TRBD2
v_gene: TRBV19
CDR3aa: CASSGLAASDNEQFF

abundance: NA
d_gene: NA
v_gene: TRBV9
CDR3aa: CASSVEGYEQYF

abundance: NA
d_gene: NA
v_gene: TRBV15
CDR3aa: CATSREQVNEKLFF

abundance: NA
d_gene: TRBD2
v_gene: TRBV7-9
CDR3aa: CASSFPSGGEYEQYF

abundance: NA
d_gene: NA
v_gene: TRBV29-1
CDR3aa: CSGLTGGLETQYF

abundance: NA
d_gene: NA
v_gene: TRBV6-5
CDR3aa: CASSSPRGGAGNTIYF

abundance: NA
d_gene: NA
v_gene: TRBV7-6
CDR3aa: CASSSSRAKGANYGYTF

abundance: NA
d_gene: NA
v_gene: TRBV19
CDR3aa: CASSKGGGNKLPLHF

abundance: NA
d_gene: TRBD2
v_gene: TRBV6-4
CDR3aa: CASSADGTSGTDTQYF

abundance: NA
d_gene: TRBD1
v_gene: TRBV11-1
CDR3aa: CASSSTGVDTEAFF

abundance: NA
d_gene: TRBD1
v_gene: TRBV18
CDR3aa: CASAPGTGGFVGEAFF

abundance: NA
d_gene: NA
v_gene: TRBV18
CDR3aa: CASSPVRGGELFF

abundance: NA
d_gene: TRBD1
v_gene: TRBV2
CDR3aa: CASTGTGGLLSNQPQHF

abundance: NA
d_gene: NA
v_gene: TRBV29-1
CDR3aa: CSVVLYGLNYGYTF

abundance: NA
d_gene: NA
v_gene: TRBV7-8
CDR3aa: CASSSTRNEQFF

abundance: NA
d_gene: NA
v_gene: TRBV18
CDR3aa: CASSPSVPETQYF

abundance: NA
d_gene: NA
v_gene: TRBV14
CDR3aa: CASSQEMRLDTQYF